This passage covers 31 T cell receptor beta chains from one sample sequenced in a study of high-grade serous ovarian cancer treatment subgroups. The tumor samples were collected prior to definitive surgery or chemotherapy. Here immunoSEQ multiplex PCR was the method, and the copy in TCRdb shows in-frame clones only, minus some. This table has around 37,000 clones, about 80% appearing once. Material for sequencing was tumor tissue. Receptors were obtained from a human donor with high-grade serous ovarian cancer.

As for this clone: The conserved closing phenylalanine or tryptophan is absent in this CDR3, likely reflecting a read error. The rearrangement joins TRBV29-1 to TRBJ1-6; TRBD1 might be the D (5 bases). Trimming left V 7 bases short and J 8 bases short, with 15 bases between. Looked up from germline, CDR1 is SQVTM and CDR2 is ANQGSEA. This CDR3 contains 13 residues. CDR3 sequence reads: CSAGAGLDSPLHL. As DNA, the CDR3 is TGCAGCGCCGGGGCAGGGTTGGATTCACCCCTCCACCTT.

The chain employs TRBV12-5 and TRBJ2-3, with TRBD2 matching 8 bases. This CDR3 has 16 amino acids. From germline, CDR1 is LGHNT and CDR2 FRNRAP. Trimming took 6 bases from V and 2 from J; bases not matched to a gene: 10. The CDR3 loop is CASGPEAGAPTDTQYF. DNA for the CDR3: TGTGCTAGTGGACCCGAAGCGGGGGCGCCCACAGATACGCAGTATTTT. Full variable domain (outside the CDR3, taken from reference TRBV12-5 and TRBJ2-3): DARVTQTPRHKVTEMGQEVTMRCQPILGHNTVFWYRQTMMQGLELLAYFRNRAPLDDSGMPKDRFSAEMPDATLATLKIQPSEPRDSAVYFCASGPEAGAPTDTQYFGPGTRLTVL.

In this sample, this clone turned up once. The chain recombines TRBV6-5 with TRBJ1-5, with D possibly matching TRBD1 (5 bases). In germline, CDR1 is MNHEY, CDR2 SVGAGI. Trimming cost V 4 bases and J 4 bases, with 11 bases left between them. The CDR3 runs to 14 residues. This CDR3 is CASSLWGGNQPQHF. The DNA for the CDR3 is TGTGCCAGCAGTTTATGGGGGGGAAATCAGCCCCAGCATTTT.

This CDR3 is CASSQIQGARGEAFF. The CDR3 DNA is TGCGCCAGCAGCCAGATACAGGGGGCGCGTGGTGAAGCTTTCTTT. The rearrangement links TRBV4-3 to TRBJ1-1, with TRBD1 matching over 9 bases. The CDR3 extends over 15 amino acids. After removal of 3 bases from V and 7 bases from J, the junction contained 9 bases not matched to a gene. CDR1 is LGHNA and CDR2 is YSLEER in the germline V gene.

This sequence joins TRBV10-2 and TRBJ2-7; D is possibly TRBD1 or TRBD2 (5 bases each). V was shortened by 7 bases and J by 2 bases, with 15 bases between the two germline ends. Germline V lookup: CDR1 WSHSY, CDR2 SAAADI. This CDR3 is 14 amino acids long. CDR3 sequence: CASNSQGPPYEQYF. The CDR3 bases are TGCGCCAGCAACTCGCAGGGACCCCCCTACGAGCAGTACTTC.

CDR3 sequence (DNA): TGTGCCAGCAGTCCGCGCCCGGGGGTTAACGAGCAGTACTTC. Protein product: CASSPRPGVNEQYF. The V and J genes are TRBV6-1 and TRBJ2-7, with a weak D call TRBD2 (6 bases). This CDR3 is built from 14 residues. Germline lookup yields CDR1 MNHNS and CDR2 SASEGT. V shed 5 bases and J shed 5 bases, with 16 bases lying between them.

This chain links TRBV4-3 with TRBJ2-1, with D uncertain. Per the germline V gene, CDR1 is LGHNA and CDR2 is YSLEER. This CDR3 is built from 13 residues. V was clipped by 0 bases and J by 10 bases, with 10 bases between them. CDR3 nucleotide sequence: TGCGCCAGCAGCCAAGATCTGTTAGTGGAGCAGTTCTTC. This sequence encodes CASSQDLLVEQFF.

V usage is TRBV5-1 and J usage is TRBJ2-5; 10 nucleotides agree with TRBD1. The CDR3 is made up of 15 amino acids. Trimming at V came to 3 bases and at J to 4 bases, leaving 6 bases not matched to a gene. Germline CDR1 reads SGHRS; CDR2 reads YFSETQ. The CDR3 loop is CASSSPGQGLETQYF. The CDR3 region has the DNA TGCGCCAGCAGCTCACCGGGACAGGGGTTAGAGACCCAGTACTTC.

The chain combines TRBV4-1 with TRBJ2-7, with D unclear. From germline, CDR1 is MGHRA and CDR2 YSYEKL. CDR3 length: 14 amino acids. Trimming left V 0 bases short and J 2 bases short, with 8 bases between. This CDR3 is CASSQDRHAYEQYF. For the CDR3, the DNA is TGCGCCAGCAGCCAAGATCGACATGCCTACGAGCAGTACTTC.

This clone was picked up one time. V gene TRBV18 combines with J gene TRBJ1-4; 9 nucleotides match TRBD1. Germline CDR1 reads KGHSH; CDR2 reads LQKENI. Trimming took 0 bases from V and 7 from J; bases not matched to a gene: 3. The CDR3 runs 15 residues. CDR3: CASSPPGTGLEKLFF. In nucleotides, the CDR3 is TGTGCCAGCTCACCACCGGGGACAGGGCTTGAAAAACTGTTTTTT.

The genes are TRBV5-3 and TRBJ1-1; D might be TRBD1 (6 bases). TRBV5-3 is treated as an ORF (open reading frame) with a function not yet certain. This CDR3 comprises 13 residues. Trimming pared 3 bases from V and 8 bases from J, leaving 14 bases between. Here the CDR3 DNA reads TGTGCCAGAAGCTCCATACAGGGACGGGAAGCTTTCTTT. This translates into CARSSIQGREAFF.

V is TRBV5-6 and J is TRBJ1-2; 9 positions agree with TRBD1. The CDR3 covers 14 residues. The junction had 3 bases not matched to a gene; V was cut back by 3 bases and J by 3 bases. The germline CDR1 and CDR2 sequences are SGHDT and YYEEEE. Here the CDR3 reads CASSWDRVDYGYTF. The CDR3 coding sequence is TGTGCCAGCAGCTGGGACAGGGTGGACTATGGCTACACCTTC.

This clone appeared a few times. This chain joins TRBV7-9 and TRBJ2-7; a weak D match, TRBD2 (6 bases). Germline assignment: CDR1 SEHNR and CDR2 FQNEAQ (reference sequence). The CDR3 has 14 residues. Trimming removed 5 bases from V and 0 bases from J, with 11 bases in between. CDR3 sequence: CASSRGLRSYEQYF. DNA for the CDR3: TGTGCCAGCAGCCGAGGACTACGCTCCTACGAGCAGTACTTC.

V and J are TRBV28 and TRBJ2-7, with D tentatively TRBD1 or TRBD2 (5 bases each). Germline V gives CDR1 MDHEN, CDR2 SYDVKM. V gave up 6 bases and J gave up 1 base, with 22 bases separating them. The CDR3 totals 17 residues. CDR3 residues: CASSYYGVGDGSYEQYF. The CDR3 DNA follows: TGTGCCAGCAGCTATTACGGGGTAGGGGACGGGTCCTACGAGCAGTACTTC.

V is TRBV28 and J is TRBJ1-1, with no clear D. The V end lost 6 bases, the J end lost 0 bases, and 8 bases lay between the germline ends. Germline V gene sequence: CDR1 MDHEN, CDR2 SYDVKM. The CDR3 length is 13 residues. The CDR3, as DNA: TGTGCCAGCAGGCCCAGTATGAACACTGAAGCTTTCTTT. Translated, it gives CASRPSMNTEAFF.

The V gene is TRBV28, the J gene TRBJ1-2; D uncertain. Germline CDR1 MDHEN, CDR2 SYDVKM. The CDR3 is made up of 12 amino acids. The germline V and J ends were trimmed by 6 bases and 4 bases, with 9 bases remaining between them. The CDR3 loop is CASSFRGYGYTF. CDR3 bases: TGTGCCAGCAGCTTCCGGGGCTATGGCTACACCTTC.

V is TRBV7-2 and J is TRBJ2-2, with D perhaps matching TRBD1 (5 bases). The CDR3 loop spans 15 amino acids. Germline loops: CDR1 SGHTA, CDR2 FQGNSA. The V and J ends lost 2 bases and 4 bases respectively, with 11 bases between them. The CDR3 is CASSLQAQGTGELFF. The CDR3 nucleotides read TGTGCCAGCAGCTTACAGGCCCAGGGCACCGGGGAGCTGTTTTTT. The full variable domain, completed using reference TRBV7-2 and TRBJ2-2, is GAGVSQSPSNKVTEKGKDVELRCDPISGHTALYWYRQSLGQGLEFLIYFQGNSAPDKSGLPSDRFSAERTGGSVSTLTIQRTQQEDSAVYLCASSLQAQGTGELFFGEGSRLTVL.

In its sample, this clone is medium-sized. This sequence joins TRBV5-4 and TRBJ1-2, with TRBD1 matching over 8 bases. CDR1 and CDR2 from the germline V gene are SGHNT and YYREEE (reference sequence). The V segment lost 6 bases and the J segment 0 bases; nucleotides outside the gene matches: 4. The CDR3 covers 14 residues. CDR3 loop: CASTLDRANYGYTF. The CDR3 region has the DNA TGTGCCAGCACCCTGGACAGGGCTAACTATGGCTACACCTTC.

The chain is built from TRBV5-1 and TRBJ2-3; D perhaps matches TRBD2 (5 bases). Germline V gene lookup returns CDR1 SGHRS and CDR2 YFSETQ. V dropped 4 bases and J dropped 4 bases, with 13 bases sitting between them. The CDR3 is 14 amino acids. The CDR3 spells CASSPLATADTQYF. In DNA form, the CDR3 reads TGCGCCAGCAGCCCTTTAGCGACCGCAGATACGCAGTATTTT.

The chain employs TRBV10-2 and TRBJ1-1; 8 bases agree with TRBD1. The CDR3 length is 21 residues. The germline CDR1 and CDR2 sequences are WSHSY and SAAADI. V lost 4 bases to trimming and J lost 3 bases; unmatched junction nucleotides: 25. The CDR3 loop is CASSASTAYRGKRHTDTEAFF. In nucleotides, the CDR3 is TGCGCCAGCAGTGCCTCTACCGCTTACAGGGGGAAACGACATACGGACACTGAAGCTTTCTTT.

The genes are TRBV6-6 and TRBJ1-1; D not resolved. Germline CDR1 MNHNY, CDR2 SVGAGI (reference sequence). This CDR3 has 14 amino acids. V was cut by 6 bases and J by 0 bases, with 11 bases left in between. The CDR3 region is CASRPTTLNTEAFF. CDR3 DNA: TGTGCCAGCAGACCTACTACCCTGAACACTGAAGCTTTCTTT.

The chain joins TRBV11-1 to TRBJ1-2; D is unclear. The CDR3 runs to 13 residues. Germline V gene data show CDR1 as SGHAT and CDR2 as FQDESV (reference sequence). The V and J ends lost 4 bases and 4 bases respectively, with 10 bases between them. CDR3 sequence: CASSSWTVYGYTF. CDR3 in DNA: TGTGCCAGCAGCTCCTGGACGGTCTATGGCTACACCTTC.

The genes are TRBV7-8 and TRBJ2-5; D gene uncertain. The DNA matches TRBJ2-7 better at its end, which makes the J call doubtful. Germline lookup yields CDR1 SGHVS and CDR2 FQNEAQ. The CDR3 has 15 amino acids. The CDR3 reads CASSLTVGNSYEQYF. The CDR3 nucleotides are TGTGCCAGCAGCTTAACGGTGGGAAACAGCTACGAGCAGTACTTC.

V is TRBV27 and J is TRBJ2-7; D is ambiguous. The germline V gene has CDR1 MNHEY and CDR2 SMNVEV (reference sequence). The length of the CDR3 is 12 residues. V shed 5 bases and J shed 5 bases, with 10 bases lying between them. CDR3 protein: CASSRTAHEQYF. In DNA form, the CDR3 reads TGTGCCAGCAGTCGCACCGCCCACGAGCAGTACTTC.

In nucleotides, the CDR3 is TGTGCCAGCAGCGTAAACAGGGATCAGCCCCAGCATTTT. This sequence encodes CASSVNRDQPQHF. V usage is TRBV7-6 and J usage is TRBJ1-5; tentatively, D is TRBD1 (6 bases). The CDR3 has 13 amino acids. V was cut by 5 bases and J by 5 bases, with 10 bases left in between. CDR1 is SGHVS, CDR2 FNYEAQ, per germline.

The rearrangement uses TRBV5-6 and TRBJ1-4, with TRBD1 as a possible D gene (6 bases). V gave up 3 bases and J gave up 7 bases, with 22 bases separating them. Germline V CDR1 and CDR2: SGHDT, YYEEEE. CDR3 size: 17 residues. The CDR3 coding sequence is TGTGCCAGCAGCTACCGGGGAGGGGGGGAACCCGGTGAAAAACTGTTTTTT. Protein sequence: CASSYRGGGEPGEKLFF.

This chain connects TRBV30 to TRBJ2-6, with D unclear. Germline V CDR1 and CDR2: GTSNPN, SVGIG (reference sequence). Between the trimmed V and J ends, which lost 1 base and 0 bases, there was a span of 16 bases. The length of the CDR3 is 18 residues. The CDR3 DNA sequence: TGTGCCTGGAGTGCCAGACTTCCCTCCAGCTCTGGGGCCAACGTCCTGACTTTC. Amino acids: CAWSARLPSSSGANVLTF.

The V gene is TRBV6-1, the J gene TRBJ2-5; TRBD2 aligns across 13 bases. This CDR3 comprises 18 residues. Losses at the gene ends were 6 bases for V and 4 bases for J; bases not matched to a gene: 14. CDR1 MNHNS and CDR2 SASEGT come from the germline V gene. The CDR3 protein is CASREKPLLAGGPETQYF. In DNA form, the CDR3 reads TGTGCCAGCAGAGAAAAGCCATTACTAGCGGGAGGGCCAGAGACCCAGTACTTC.

This clone was detected once. The chain uses TRBV11-2 and TRBJ2-3; TRBD2 matches 7 bases. The CDR3 is 16 residues long. Germline loops: CDR1 SGHAT, CDR2 FQNNGV. V was clipped by 1 base and J by 0 bases; unmatched bases: 4. DNA for the CDR3: TGTGCCAGCAGCTTAGTCTCTAGCGGTAGCACAGATACGCAGTATTTT. This sequence encodes CASSLVSSGSTDTQYF.

This chain connects TRBV28 to TRBJ2-5, with D perhaps being TRBD1 or TRBD2 (5 bases each). The germline V gene encodes CDR1 MDHEN and CDR2 SYDVKM. With 7 bases removed from V and 5 bases from J, the gap between germline ends came to 20 bases. This CDR3 has 15 residues. The CDR3 protein is CASTLIGDDRETQYF. CDR3 DNA sequence: TGTGCCAGCACTCTAATAGGGGACGATAGGGAGACCCAGTACTTC. The whole variable domain, remainder taken from reference TRBV28 and TRBJ2-5, is DVKVTQSSRYLVKRTGEKVFLECVQDMDHENMFWYRQDPGLGLRLIYFSYDVKMKEKGDIPEGYSVSREKKERFSLILESASTNQTSMYLCASTLIGDDRETQYFGPGTRLLVL.

CDR3 amino acids: CASRELRTVGYTF. DNA for the CDR3: TGTGCCAGCAGGGAGCTTCGGACAGTTGGCTACACCTTC. The genes are TRBV28 and TRBJ1-2; weak D call: TRBD1 (6 bases). CDR3 size: 13 residues. Germline lookup yields CDR1 MDHEN and CDR2 SYDVKM. V was shortened by 6 bases and J by 7 bases, with 15 bases between the two germline ends.